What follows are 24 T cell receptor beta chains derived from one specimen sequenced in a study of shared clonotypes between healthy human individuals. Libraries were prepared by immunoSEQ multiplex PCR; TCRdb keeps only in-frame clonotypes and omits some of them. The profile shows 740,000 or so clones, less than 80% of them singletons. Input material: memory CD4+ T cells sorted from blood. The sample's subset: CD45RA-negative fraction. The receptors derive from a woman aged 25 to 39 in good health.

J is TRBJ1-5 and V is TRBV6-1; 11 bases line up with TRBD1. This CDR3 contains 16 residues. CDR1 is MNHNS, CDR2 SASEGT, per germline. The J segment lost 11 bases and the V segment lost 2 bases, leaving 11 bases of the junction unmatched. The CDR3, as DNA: TGTGCCAGCAGTGAAACGCGGACAGGGGGCGGTTCGGCCCAGCATTTT. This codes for CASSETRTGGGSAQHF.

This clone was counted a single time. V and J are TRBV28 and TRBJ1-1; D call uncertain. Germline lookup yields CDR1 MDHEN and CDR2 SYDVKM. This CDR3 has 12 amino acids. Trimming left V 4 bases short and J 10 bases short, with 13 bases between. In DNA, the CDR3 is TGTGCCAGCAGTTATACCCCGGGCCCAGCTTTCTTT. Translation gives CASSYTPGPAFF.

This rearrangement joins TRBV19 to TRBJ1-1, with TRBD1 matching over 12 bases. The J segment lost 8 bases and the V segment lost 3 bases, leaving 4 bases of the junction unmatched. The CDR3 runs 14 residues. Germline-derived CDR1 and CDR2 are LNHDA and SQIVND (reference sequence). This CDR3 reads CASSMGQGASEAFF. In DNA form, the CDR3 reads TGTGCCAGTAGTATGGGACAGGGGGCTTCCGAAGCTTTCTTT. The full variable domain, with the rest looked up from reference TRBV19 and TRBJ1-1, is DGGITQSPKYLFRKEGQNVTLSCEQNLNHDAMYWYRQDPGQGLRLIYYSQIVNDFQKGDIAEGYSVSREKKESFPLTVTSAQKNPTAFYLCASSMGQGASEAFFGQGTRLTVV.

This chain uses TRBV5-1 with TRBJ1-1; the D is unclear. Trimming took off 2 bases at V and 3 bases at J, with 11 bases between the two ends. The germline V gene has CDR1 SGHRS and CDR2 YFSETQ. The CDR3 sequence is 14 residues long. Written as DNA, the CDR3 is TGCGCCAGCAGCTTCAATTCTCGGGACACTGAAGCTTTCTTT. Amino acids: CASSFNSRDTEAFF.

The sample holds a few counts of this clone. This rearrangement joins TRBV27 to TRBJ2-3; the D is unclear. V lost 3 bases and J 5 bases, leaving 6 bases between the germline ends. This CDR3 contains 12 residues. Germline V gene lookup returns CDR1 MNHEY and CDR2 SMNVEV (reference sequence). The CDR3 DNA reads TGTGCCAGCAGTTTCCCAGTAGATACGCAGTATTTT. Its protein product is CASSFPVDTQYF.

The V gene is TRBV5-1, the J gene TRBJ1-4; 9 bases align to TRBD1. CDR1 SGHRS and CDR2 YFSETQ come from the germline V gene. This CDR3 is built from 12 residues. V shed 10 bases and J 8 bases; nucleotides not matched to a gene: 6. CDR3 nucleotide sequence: TGCGCCCCGTGGGACAGGGTGGAAAAACTGTTTTTT. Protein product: CAPWDRVEKLFF.

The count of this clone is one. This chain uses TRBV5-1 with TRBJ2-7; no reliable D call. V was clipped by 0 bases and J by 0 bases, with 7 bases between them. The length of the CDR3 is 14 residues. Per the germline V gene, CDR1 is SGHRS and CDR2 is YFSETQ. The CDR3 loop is CASSLGWSSYEQYF. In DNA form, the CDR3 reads TGCGCCAGCAGCTTGGGATGGAGCTCCTACGAGCAGTACTTC. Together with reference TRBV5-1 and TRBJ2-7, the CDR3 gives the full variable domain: KAGVTQTPRYLIKTRGQQVTLSCSPISGHRSVSWYQQTPGQGLQFLFEYFSETQRNKGNFPGRFSGRQFSNSRSEMNVSTLELGDSALYLCASSLGWSSYEQYFGPGTRLTVT.

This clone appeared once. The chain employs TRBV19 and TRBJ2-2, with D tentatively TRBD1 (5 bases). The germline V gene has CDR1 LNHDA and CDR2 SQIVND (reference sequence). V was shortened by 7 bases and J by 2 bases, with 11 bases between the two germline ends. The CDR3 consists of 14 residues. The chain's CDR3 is CASIPGSNTGELFF. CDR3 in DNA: TGTGCCAGTATTCCAGGGTCCAACACCGGGGAGCTGTTTTTT.

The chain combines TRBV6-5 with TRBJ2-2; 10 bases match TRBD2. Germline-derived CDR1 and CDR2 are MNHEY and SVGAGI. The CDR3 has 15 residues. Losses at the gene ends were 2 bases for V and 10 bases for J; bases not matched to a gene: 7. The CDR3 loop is CASSYAPSGSQELFF. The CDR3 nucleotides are TGTGCCAGCAGTTACGCGCCTAGCGGGAGTCAGGAGCTGTTTTTT.

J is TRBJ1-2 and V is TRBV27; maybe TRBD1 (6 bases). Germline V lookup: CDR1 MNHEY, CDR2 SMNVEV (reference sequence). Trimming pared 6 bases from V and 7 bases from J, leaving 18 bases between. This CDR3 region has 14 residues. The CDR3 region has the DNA TGTGCCAGCAGCCTCGAACAGGGTAGAGGTGGCTACACCTTC. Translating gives CASSLEQGRGGYTF.

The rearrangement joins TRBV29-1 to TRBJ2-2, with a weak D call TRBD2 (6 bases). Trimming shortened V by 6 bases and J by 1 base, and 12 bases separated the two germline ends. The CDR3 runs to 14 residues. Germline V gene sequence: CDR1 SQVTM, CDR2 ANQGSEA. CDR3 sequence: CSVRGTGNTGELFF. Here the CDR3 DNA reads TGCAGCGTCCGCGGGACGGGGAACACCGGGGAGCTGTTTTTT.

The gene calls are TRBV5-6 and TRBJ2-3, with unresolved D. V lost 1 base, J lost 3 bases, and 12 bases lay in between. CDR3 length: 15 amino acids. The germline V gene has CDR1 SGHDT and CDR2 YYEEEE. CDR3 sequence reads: CASSLRAENTDTQYF. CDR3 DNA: TGTGCCAGCAGCTTGAGGGCAGAAAATACAGATACGCAGTATTTT.

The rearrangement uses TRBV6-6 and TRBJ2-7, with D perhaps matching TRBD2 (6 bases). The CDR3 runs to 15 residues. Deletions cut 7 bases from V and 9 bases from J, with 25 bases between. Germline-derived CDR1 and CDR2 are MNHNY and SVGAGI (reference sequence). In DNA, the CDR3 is TGTGCCAGCAATTCCCAGGGAGGAGTCCTTTCCTTGCAGTACTTC. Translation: CASNSQGGVLSLQYF.

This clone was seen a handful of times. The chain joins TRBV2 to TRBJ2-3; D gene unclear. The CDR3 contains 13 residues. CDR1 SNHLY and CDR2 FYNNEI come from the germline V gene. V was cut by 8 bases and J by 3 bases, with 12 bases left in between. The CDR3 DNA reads TGTGCCAGCGCCCGACGCCTAACAGATACGCAGTATTTT. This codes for CASARRLTDTQYF.

The CDR3: CASSTGPGGGNTEAFF. The CDR3 coding sequence is TGCGCCAGCAGCACTGGACCGGGAGGGGGAAACACTGAAGCTTTCTTT. The rearrangement links TRBV5-1 to TRBJ1-1; D may be TRBD1 (6 bases). Trimming pared 4 bases from V and 2 bases from J, leaving 18 bases between. CDR1 and CDR2 from the germline V gene are SGHRS and YFSETQ. The CDR3 length is 16 residues. Full variable domain (rest looked up from reference TRBV5-1 and TRBJ1-1): KAGVTQTPRYLIKTRGQQVTLSCSPISGHRSVSWYQQTPGQGLQFLFEYFSETQRNKGNFPGRFSGRQFSNSRSEMNVSTLELGDSALYLCASSTGPGGGNTEAFFGQGTRLTVV.

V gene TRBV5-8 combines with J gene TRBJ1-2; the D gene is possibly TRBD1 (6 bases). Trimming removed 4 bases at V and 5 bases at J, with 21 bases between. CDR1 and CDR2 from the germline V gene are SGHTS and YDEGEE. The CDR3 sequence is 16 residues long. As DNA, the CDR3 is TGTGCCAGCAGCCTTGGATGGGGGGGCCGACAATATGGCTACACCTTC. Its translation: CASSLGWGGRQYGYTF.

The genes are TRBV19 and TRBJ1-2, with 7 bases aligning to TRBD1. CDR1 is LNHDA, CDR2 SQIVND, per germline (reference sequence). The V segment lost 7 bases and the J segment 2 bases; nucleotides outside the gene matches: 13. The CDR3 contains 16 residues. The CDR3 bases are TGTGCCAGTACCAGACTCGGGACAGACCTCAACTATGGCTACACCTTC. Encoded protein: CASTRLGTDLNYGYTF.

The CDR3 DNA follows: TGCGCCAGCAGCCTTCACGGGGACATCCGATTGAATGAGCAGTTCTTC. Residues: CASSLHGDIRLNEQFF. This rearrangement joins TRBV4-1 to TRBJ2-1; weak D call: TRBD1 (6 bases). CDR3 length equals 16 residues. The ends were cut back, 4 bases at V and 7 bases at J, with 20 bases in the middle. Germline CDR1 and CDR2: MGHRA and YSYEKL.

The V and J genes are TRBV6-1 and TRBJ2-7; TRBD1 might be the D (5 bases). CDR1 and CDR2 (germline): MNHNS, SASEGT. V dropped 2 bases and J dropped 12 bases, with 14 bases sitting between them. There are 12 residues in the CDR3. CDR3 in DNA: TGTGCCAGCAGTGAATATGGGGCCTTCGGGTACTTC. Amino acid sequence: CASSEYGAFGYF.

CDR3 region: CASRDSAPWNEQFF. Written as DNA, the CDR3 is TGTGCCAGCAGGGACTCGGCTCCCTGGAATGAGCAGTTCTTC. The V gene is TRBV6-5, the J gene TRBJ2-1, with a tentative D call TRBD2 (5 bases). The CDR3 is 14 amino acids. Between the trimmed V and J ends, which lost 6 bases and 7 bases, there was a span of 16 bases. Germline CDR1 is MNHEY and CDR2 is SVGAGI.

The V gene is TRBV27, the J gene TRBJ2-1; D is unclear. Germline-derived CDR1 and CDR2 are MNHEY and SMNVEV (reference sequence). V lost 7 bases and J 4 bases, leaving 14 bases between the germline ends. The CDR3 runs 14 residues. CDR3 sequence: CASTILGTYNEQFF. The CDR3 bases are TGTGCCAGCACCATCCTCGGAACGTACAATGAGCAGTTCTTC.

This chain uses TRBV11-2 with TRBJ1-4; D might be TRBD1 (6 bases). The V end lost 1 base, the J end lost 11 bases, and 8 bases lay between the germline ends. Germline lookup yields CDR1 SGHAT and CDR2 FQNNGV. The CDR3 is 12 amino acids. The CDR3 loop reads CASSLVRGKLFF. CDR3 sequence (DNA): TGTGCCAGCAGCTTAGTAAGGGGGAAACTGTTTTTT.

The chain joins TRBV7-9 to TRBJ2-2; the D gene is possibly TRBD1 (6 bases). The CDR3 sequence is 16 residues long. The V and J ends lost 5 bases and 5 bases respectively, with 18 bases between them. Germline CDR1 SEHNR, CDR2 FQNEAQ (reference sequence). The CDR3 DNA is TGTGCCAGCAGCCGCCCGGTGGGGGCGCCGACCGGGGAGCTGTTTTTT. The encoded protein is CASSRPVGAPTGELFF.

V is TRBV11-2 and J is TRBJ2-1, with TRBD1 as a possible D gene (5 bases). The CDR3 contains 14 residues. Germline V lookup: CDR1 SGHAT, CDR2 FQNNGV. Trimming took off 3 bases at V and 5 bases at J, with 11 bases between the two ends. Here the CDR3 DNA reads TGTGCCAGCAGCTTCTCGGACACCCACAATGAGCAGTTCTTC. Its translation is CASSFSDTHNEQFF.